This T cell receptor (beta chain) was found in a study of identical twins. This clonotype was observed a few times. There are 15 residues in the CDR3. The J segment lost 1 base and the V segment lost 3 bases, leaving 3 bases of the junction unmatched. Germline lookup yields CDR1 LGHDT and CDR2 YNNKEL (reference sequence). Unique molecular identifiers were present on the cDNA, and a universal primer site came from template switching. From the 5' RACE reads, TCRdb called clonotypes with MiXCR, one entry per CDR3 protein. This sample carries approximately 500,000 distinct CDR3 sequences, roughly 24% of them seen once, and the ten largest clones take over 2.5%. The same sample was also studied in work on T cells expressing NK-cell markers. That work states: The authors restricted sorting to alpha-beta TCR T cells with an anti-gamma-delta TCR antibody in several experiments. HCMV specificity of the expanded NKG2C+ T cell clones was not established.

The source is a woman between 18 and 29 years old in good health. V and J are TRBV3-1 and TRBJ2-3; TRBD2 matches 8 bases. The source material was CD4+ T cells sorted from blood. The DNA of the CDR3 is TGTGCCAGCAGCCAGATCGGGGGGGGCACAGATACGCAGTATTTT. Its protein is CASSQIGGGTDTQYF.